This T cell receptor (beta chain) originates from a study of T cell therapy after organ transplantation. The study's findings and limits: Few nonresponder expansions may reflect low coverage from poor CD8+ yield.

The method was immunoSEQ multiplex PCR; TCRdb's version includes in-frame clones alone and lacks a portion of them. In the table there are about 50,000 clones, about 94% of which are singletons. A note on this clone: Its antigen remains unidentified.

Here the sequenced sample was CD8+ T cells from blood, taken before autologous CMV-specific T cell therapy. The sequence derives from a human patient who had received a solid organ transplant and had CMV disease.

In DNA, the CDR3 is TGTGCCAGCAGCCTCCGGATCGTCTACGAGCAGTACTTC. It yields the protein CASSLRIVYEQYF. V is TRBV5-6 and J is TRBJ2-7; D is unresolved. Germline V gene lookup returns CDR1 SGHDT and CDR2 YYEEEE. This CDR3 is 13 amino acids long. Trimming shortened V by 4 bases and J by 3 bases, and 11 bases separated the two germline ends.